Reported below is one T cell receptor beta chain. This entry comes from a study of blood T cell repertoires in COVID-19. Study as a whole: T cells, B-cell-depleted T cells, or PBMCs provided the cDNA or gDNA that served as material.

Profiling relied on immunoSEQ multiplex PCR, and the TCRdb table lists in-frame clones only, not all of them. The profile shows around 100,000 clones, approximately 86% of them singletons. V lost 3 bases and J lost 6, with 12 bases in between. This CDR3 comprises 13 residues. In germline, CDR1 is SGHDN, CDR2 FVKESK. The chain employs TRBV14 and TRBJ2-7; the D gene is possibly TRBD1 (6 bases). Sequencing was done on a sample of peripheral blood. The TCR sequence derives from a man aged 50 to 59 with active or convalescent COVID-19. The CDR3 region is CASSQLQGTEQYV. CDR3 nucleotides: TGTGCCAGCAGCCAGCTACAGGGAACCGAGCAGTACGTC.